The 23 T cell receptor beta chains below come from one sample, sequenced in a study of neurological immune-mediated disorders. Time point meaning: longitudinal time-point 2. TCRdb ran MiXCR on the 5' RACE reads and lists one entry per CDR3 protein. This table has approximately 82,000 distinct CDR3 sequences, about 12% appearing once. The sample consisted of PBMCs. The receptors derive from a female donor with HTLV-1-associated myelopathy (HAM/TSP).

Ten or more counts support this clonotype. The chain employs TRBV18 and TRBJ2-7; perhaps TRBD2 as D (6 bases). This CDR3 spans 15 amino acids. CDR1 KGHSH and CDR2 LQKENI come from the germline V gene. Trimming stripped 2 bases from V and 2 bases from J, with 13 bases between. The CDR3 loop is CASSPGRGRTYEQYF. Written as DNA, the CDR3 is TGTGCCAGCTCACCAGGCCGGGGGAGGACCTACGAGCAGTACTTC.

Ten or more counts support this clonotype. This sequence joins TRBV10-3 and TRBJ2-4, with TRBD2 matching over 13 bases. V was clipped by 4 bases and J by 8 bases; unmatched bases: 2. CDR1 and CDR2 from the germline V gene are ENHRY and SYGVKD. The CDR3 runs 14 residues. CDR3 bases: TGTGCCATCAGTGGGACTAGCGGGGGTTACATTCAGTACTTC. This codes for CAISGTSGGYIQYF.

This sequence joins TRBV6-6 and TRBJ2-4, with 8 bases matching TRBD1. In germline, CDR1 is MNHNY, CDR2 SVGAGI (reference sequence). The CDR3 has 14 amino acids. The CDR3 bases are TGTGGCAGTACAGGGGGACGGACCAAAAACATTCAGTACTTC. Amino acids: CGSTGGRTKNIQYF.

This clonotype appeared many times. The genes are TRBV4-1 and TRBJ2-3; TRBD2 aligns across 12 bases. CDR1 is MGHRA and CDR2 is YSYEKL in the germline V gene. This CDR3 comprises 15 residues. V was clipped by 4 bases and J by 8 bases; unmatched bases: 7. Here the CDR3 reads CASSPPTSGGPTQYF. CDR3 sequence (DNA): TGCGCCAGCAGCCCGCCGACTAGCGGGGGACCTACGCAGTATTTT.

This clonotype occurred many times. The chain joins TRBV28 to TRBJ1-4; tentatively, D is TRBD1 (5 bases). V was clipped by 6 bases and J by 8 bases, with 16 bases between them. Germline V CDR1 and CDR2: MDHEN, SYDVKM. The CDR3 has 14 residues. The CDR3 region has the DNA TGTGCCAGCAGCTATATCCAGGGTTTAGAAAAACTGTTTTTT. This sequence encodes CASSYIQGLEKLFF.

To note about this clonotype: With a much larger clone just one base away, this may be a read error. The chain links TRBV27 to TRBJ2-7; D is uncertain. Germline V gene sequence: CDR1 MNHEY, CDR2 SMNVEV (reference sequence). V lost 2 bases to trimming and J lost 3 bases, with 11 bases between them. CDR3 size: 14 residues. The CDR3 sequence is CASSLKVSLYEQYF. The CDR3, as DNA: TGTGCCAGCAGTTTAAAGGTCAGCCTCTACGAGCAGTACTTC.

The gene calls are TRBV9 and TRBJ2-7; tentative D call: TRBD2 (6 bases). Per the germline V gene, CDR1 is SGDLS and CDR2 is YYNGEE. The CDR3 covers 14 residues. Trimming shortened V by 2 bases and J by 1 base, and 10 bases separated the two germline ends. As DNA, the CDR3 is TGTGCCAGCAGCGTGGGGGGTAAATCCTACGAGCAGTACTTC. This encodes CASSVGGKSYEQYF. Filled out from reference TRBV9 and TRBJ2-7, the complete variable domain reads DSGVTQTPKHLITATGQRVTLRCSPRSGDLSVYWYQQSLDQGLQFLIQYYNGEERAKGNILERFSAQQFPDLHSELNLSSLELGDSALYFCASSVGGKSYEQYFGPGTRLTVT.

This clonotype was counted ten times or more. The rearrangement links TRBV20-1 to TRBJ2-3; 7 nucleotides agree with TRBD1. The germline gives CDR1 DFQATT, CDR2 SNEGSKA (reference sequence). There are 13 residues in the CDR3. The V and J ends lost 5 bases and 4 bases, in that order; junction bases with no gene match: 6. Written as DNA, the CDR3 is TGCAGTGCTCCGACAGGGAAGCCAGATACGCAGTATTTT. It translates to CSAPTGKPDTQYF.

The table lists this clonotype with many counts. The chain uses TRBV29-1 and TRBJ2-7; D gene unclear. The CDR3 spans 11 residues. V lost 7 bases and J lost 2, with 9 bases in between. Germline CDR1 SQVTM, CDR2 ANQGSEA. CDR3: CSGLVAYEQYF. The CDR3 DNA sequence: TGCAGCGGTTTGGTGGCCTACGAGCAGTACTTC.

This clonotype was counted between two and nine times. The V gene is TRBV5-1, the J gene TRBJ2-5; no firm D call. The CDR3 runs 15 residues. CDR1 and CDR2 (germline): SGHRS, YFSETQ. Trimming took off 0 bases at V and 3 bases at J, with 12 bases between the two ends. DNA for the CDR3: TGCGCCAGCAGCTTGGCAGCTTTTGGGAAAGAGACCCAGTACTTC. Encoded protein: CASSLAAFGKETQYF.

Points on this clonotype: A single base separates this from a much larger clone, so it may be a read error. The chain joins TRBV20-1 to TRBJ2-3; TRBD2 aligns across 9 bases. Germline CDR1 reads DFQATT; CDR2 reads SNEGSKA (reference sequence). The V gene end was trimmed by 3 bases and the J gene end by 5 bases; junction bases not matched to a gene: 6. CDR3 size: 14 residues. As DNA, the CDR3 is TGCAGTGCTAGGGGCGGGGGGGCCATAGATACGCAGTATTTT. The encoded protein is CSARGGGAIDTQYF.

This clonotype has a count of ten or more. V usage is TRBV7-8 and J usage is TRBJ2-7; 7 nucleotides agree with TRBD1. J was trimmed by 7 bases and V by 0 bases; bases with no gene match: 12. Germline V gene data show CDR1 as SGHVS and CDR2 as FQNEAQ. This CDR3 region has 16 residues. The CDR3 region has the DNA TGTGCCAGCAGCTTAGCGGCACAGGGGACGTCCGGGGAGCAGTACTTC. Amino acids: CASSLAAQGTSGEQYF.

The sample holds many counts of this clonotype. The chain couples TRBV10-3 to TRBJ2-3, with unresolved D. V was pared by 2 bases and J by 5 bases, with 5 bases between. The CDR3 runs to 12 residues. The germline V gene encodes CDR1 ENHRY and CDR2 SYGVKD. The CDR3 here is CAISELGDTQYF. In DNA, the CDR3 is TGTGCCATCAGTGAGCTAGGAGATACGCAGTATTTT.

This clonotype was observed many times. The CDR3 DNA follows: TGCGCCAGCAGCTTCGGGACTAGCGGTCGTAGCACAGATACGCAGTATTTT. Translating gives CASSFGTSGRSTDTQYF. The chain links TRBV5-1 to TRBJ2-3; 11 positions match TRBD2. The trim removed 2 bases at V and 0 bases at J, leaving 5 bases unmatched. CDR1 is SGHRS, CDR2 YFSETQ, per germline. The CDR3 is 17 residues long.

The chain recombines TRBV4-1 with TRBJ1-6; 7 bases line up with TRBD1. CDR1 MGHRA and CDR2 YSYEKL come from the germline V gene. Trimming at V came to 4 bases and at J to 9 bases, leaving 12 bases not matched to a gene. The CDR3 length is 16 residues. The CDR3 reads CASSPAWDSVSSPLHF. In DNA form, the CDR3 reads TGCGCCAGCAGCCCCGCATGGGACAGCGTCTCTTCACCCCTCCACTTT.

The chain's CDR3 is CASSTYRGGGEQFF. The CDR3 DNA is TGTGCCAGCAGCACGTACAGGGGAGGAGGCGAGCAGTTCTTC. The chain employs TRBV11-2 and TRBJ2-1, with D maybe TRBD1 (7 bases). The CDR3 runs 14 residues. CDR1 SGHAT and CDR2 FQNNGV come from the germline V gene. Trimming shortened V by 5 bases and J by 10 bases, and 18 bases separated the two germline ends.

This clonotype occurred many times. For the CDR3, the DNA is TGCGCCAGCAGCCAGGGCCTGACAGGGGACTACGAGCAGTACTTC. The encoded protein is CASSQGLTGDYEQYF. This chain uses TRBV4-1 with TRBJ2-7, with 8 nucleotides matching TRBD1. The V gene end was trimmed by 3 bases and the J gene end by 3 bases; junction bases not matched to a gene: 7. The germline V gene encodes CDR1 MGHRA and CDR2 YSYEKL. CDR3 length: 15 residues.

Ten or more counts support this clonotype. This rearrangement joins TRBV5-1 to TRBJ2-7; tentatively, D is TRBD1 (6 bases). The CDR3 length is 13 residues. V shed 0 bases and J shed 12 bases, with 16 bases lying between them. Germline V gene data show CDR1 as SGHRS and CDR2 as YFSETQ. CDR3 residues: CASSLGQGTLRYF. CDR3 DNA: TGCGCCAGCAGCTTGGGGCAGGGGACCCTTAGGTACTTC.

The rearrangement uses TRBV29-1 and TRBJ2-7, with a weak D call TRBD1 (6 bases). The V and J ends lost 2 bases and 3 bases respectively, with 11 bases between them. The CDR3 has 13 residues. Germline assignment: CDR1 SQVTM and CDR2 ANQGSEA. Here the CDR3 reads CSVEHRAGYEQYF. The DNA of the CDR3 is TGCAGCGTTGAACACAGGGCCGGCTACGAGCAGTACTTC.

This clonotype was detected only a few times. The genes are TRBV6-6 and TRBJ2-5; D is perhaps TRBD2 (7 bases). The CDR3 is 14 amino acids. Trimming took off 6 bases at V and 5 bases at J, with 16 bases between the two ends. CDR1 and CDR2 (germline): MNHNY, SVGAGI (reference sequence). The CDR3 is CASRTRGGFETQYF. CDR3 coding DNA: TGTGCCAGCAGGACTAGGGGGGGGTTTGAGACCCAGTACTTC.

The table lists this clonotype with many counts. CDR3 in DNA: TGTGCCACCAGTGACCGTACTAGCGGGGGAGGCGGGGAGCTGTTTTTT. It yields the protein CATSDRTSGGGGELFF. The rearrangement joins TRBV24-1 to TRBJ2-2; 11 bases align to TRBD2. This CDR3 is built from 16 residues. J lost 7 bases, V lost 4 bases, and 7 bases had no gene match. Per germline, CDR1 KGHDR and CDR2 SFDVKD.

This clonotype was seen many times. The chain has TRBV5-1 and TRBJ1-6; D uncertain. Germline lookup yields CDR1 SGHRS and CDR2 YFSETQ. The CDR3 is made up of 15 amino acids. V lost 2 bases and J lost 5, with 11 bases in between. The CDR3 DNA is TGCGCCAGCAGCTTTGATAGTAGCGATAATTCACCCCTCCACTTT. Amino acids: CASSFDSSDNSPLHF.

This clonotype was observed at least ten times. V gene TRBV5-5 combines with J gene TRBJ2-6; 7 bases map to TRBD1. Germline V gene data show CDR1 as SGHKS and CDR2 as YYEKEE (reference sequence). This CDR3 is 16 amino acids long. With 4 bases clipped from V and 0 bases from J, the junction kept 4 bases outside the gene matches. The CDR3 loop reads CASSRQGSSGANVLTF. The CDR3, as DNA: TGTGCCAGCAGCCGACAGGGTAGCTCTGGGGCCAACGTCCTGACTTTC.